The sequence of this T cell receptor (beta chain) was determined in a study of regulatory T cells in long-lasting Graves disease. Time point given: persistent/refractory GD, antithyroid drugs over 5 years with positive TRAb. From RNA extracted from PBMCs, the TCR library was made. The trim removed 5 bases at V and 1 base at J, leaving 10 bases unmatched. This CDR3 is 17 amino acids long. Germline CDR1 is KGHDR and CDR2 is SFDVKD. Points from the study as a whole: Accuracy might have suffered from few samples.

In building TCR beta libraries, iRepertoire HTBI primers were used together with Arm-PCR of CDR3 regions. TCRdb itself ran the multiplex PCR reads through MiXCR, one entry per CDR3 protein. The sample lists around 400,000 distinct CDR3 sequences; 21% were seen once. For this clonotype: Its matching antigen is unknown.

The TCR comes from a female donor with Graves disease. Specimen: peripheral blood mononuclear cells (PBMCs), collected when the disease was refractory, from a patient treated with antithyroid drugs. The chain couples TRBV24-1 to TRBJ2-1; 7 bases map to TRBD2. CDR3 nucleotide sequence: TGTGCCACCAGTGGCCAAACCGGACTAGAGTCCTACAATGAGCAGTTCTTC. Translated: CATSGQTGLESYNEQFF.